One and the same sample provided the 5 T cell receptor beta chains below, sequenced in a study of T cells in Graves' hyperthyroidism and ophthalmopathy. RNA transcripts provided the source from which TCR beta CDR3 regions were amplified. The HTBI primer set served for first-round RT-PCR of the TCR CDR3. TCRdb ran MiXCR on the multiplex PCR reads and lists one entry per CDR3 protein. The sample carries about 350,000 distinct CDR3 sequences, approximately 15% recorded once. The sample consisted of blood. These TCRs come from a woman younger than 45 with Graves' hyperthyroidism.

This clonotype occurred a few times. The chain is built from TRBV18 and TRBJ2-7; D remains ambiguous. CDR3 length: 12 residues. Trimming cost V 5 bases and J 4 bases, with 9 bases left between them. The germline V gene has CDR1 KGHSH and CDR2 LQKENI. The CDR3 DNA follows: TGTGCCAGCTCAACGACACGATACGAGCAGTACTTC. Translating it yields CASSTTRYEQYF.

This clonotype was recorded many times. The CDR3 sequence is CSARDGTSGSADTQYF. In DNA form, the CDR3 reads TGCAGTGCTAGAGATGGGACTAGCGGGAGTGCTGATACGCAGTATTTT. The rearrangement joins TRBV20-1 to TRBJ2-3; 14 nucleotides match TRBD2. The CDR3 has 16 residues. Germline V gene sequence: CDR1 DFQATT, CDR2 SNEGSKA (reference sequence). After removal of 0 bases from V and 6 bases from J, the junction contained 5 bases not matched to a gene.

This clonotype appeared many times. The rearrangement joins TRBV19 to TRBJ2-7; weak D call: TRBD2 (5 bases). The CDR3 length is 14 residues. CDR1 and CDR2 from the germline V gene are LNHDA and SQIVND (reference sequence). Trimming removed 1 base from V and 1 base from J, with 8 bases in between. The CDR3 here is CASSIAGISYEQYF. The CDR3 DNA sequence: TGTGCCAGTAGTATAGCCGGGATTTCCTACGAGCAGTACTTC.

Details on this clonotype: Being one base from a much bigger clone, this may be a read error. In this CDR3 the conserved last residue, phenylalanine or tryptophan, is missing, so a read error is likely. V gene TRBV6-1 combines with J gene TRBJ1-1; D is uncertain. Trimming cost V 4 bases and J 0 bases, with 12 bases left between them. Germline CDR1 is MNHNS and CDR2 is SASEGT. CDR3 length: 15 residues. The CDR3 coding sequence is TGTGCCAGCAGTGCCTCCCCTTATATGAACACTGAAGCTTTCTCT. This encodes CASSASPYMNTEAFS.

The genes are TRBV5-6 and TRBJ2-6; unclear D gene. The germline V and J ends were trimmed by 4 bases and 5 bases, with 13 bases remaining between them. CDR3 length: 15 amino acids. Germline V gives CDR1 SGHDT, CDR2 YYEEEE. CDR3 region: CASSLAGLRANVLTF. In DNA form, the CDR3 reads TGTGCCAGCAGCCTGGCTGGGCTGAGGGCCAACGTCCTGACTTTC.